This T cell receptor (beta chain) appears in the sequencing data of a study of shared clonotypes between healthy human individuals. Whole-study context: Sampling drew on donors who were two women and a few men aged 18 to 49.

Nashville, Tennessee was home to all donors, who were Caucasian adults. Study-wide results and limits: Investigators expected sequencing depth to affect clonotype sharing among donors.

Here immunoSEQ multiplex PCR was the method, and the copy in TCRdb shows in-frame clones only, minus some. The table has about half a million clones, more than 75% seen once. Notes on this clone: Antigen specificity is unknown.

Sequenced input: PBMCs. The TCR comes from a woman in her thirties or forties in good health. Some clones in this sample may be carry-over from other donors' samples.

The CDR3 DNA reads TGTGCCAGCAGACCCGTGTGGGGCAACGGCTATGGCTACACCTTC. Translated, it gives CASRPVWGNGYGYTF. This chain uses TRBV7-9 with TRBJ1-2; the D gene is possibly TRBD1 (5 bases). Per the germline V gene, CDR1 is SEHNR and CDR2 is FQNEAQ (reference sequence). The V end lost 6 bases, the J end lost 4 bases, and 18 bases lay between the germline ends. CDR3 length: 15 amino acids.